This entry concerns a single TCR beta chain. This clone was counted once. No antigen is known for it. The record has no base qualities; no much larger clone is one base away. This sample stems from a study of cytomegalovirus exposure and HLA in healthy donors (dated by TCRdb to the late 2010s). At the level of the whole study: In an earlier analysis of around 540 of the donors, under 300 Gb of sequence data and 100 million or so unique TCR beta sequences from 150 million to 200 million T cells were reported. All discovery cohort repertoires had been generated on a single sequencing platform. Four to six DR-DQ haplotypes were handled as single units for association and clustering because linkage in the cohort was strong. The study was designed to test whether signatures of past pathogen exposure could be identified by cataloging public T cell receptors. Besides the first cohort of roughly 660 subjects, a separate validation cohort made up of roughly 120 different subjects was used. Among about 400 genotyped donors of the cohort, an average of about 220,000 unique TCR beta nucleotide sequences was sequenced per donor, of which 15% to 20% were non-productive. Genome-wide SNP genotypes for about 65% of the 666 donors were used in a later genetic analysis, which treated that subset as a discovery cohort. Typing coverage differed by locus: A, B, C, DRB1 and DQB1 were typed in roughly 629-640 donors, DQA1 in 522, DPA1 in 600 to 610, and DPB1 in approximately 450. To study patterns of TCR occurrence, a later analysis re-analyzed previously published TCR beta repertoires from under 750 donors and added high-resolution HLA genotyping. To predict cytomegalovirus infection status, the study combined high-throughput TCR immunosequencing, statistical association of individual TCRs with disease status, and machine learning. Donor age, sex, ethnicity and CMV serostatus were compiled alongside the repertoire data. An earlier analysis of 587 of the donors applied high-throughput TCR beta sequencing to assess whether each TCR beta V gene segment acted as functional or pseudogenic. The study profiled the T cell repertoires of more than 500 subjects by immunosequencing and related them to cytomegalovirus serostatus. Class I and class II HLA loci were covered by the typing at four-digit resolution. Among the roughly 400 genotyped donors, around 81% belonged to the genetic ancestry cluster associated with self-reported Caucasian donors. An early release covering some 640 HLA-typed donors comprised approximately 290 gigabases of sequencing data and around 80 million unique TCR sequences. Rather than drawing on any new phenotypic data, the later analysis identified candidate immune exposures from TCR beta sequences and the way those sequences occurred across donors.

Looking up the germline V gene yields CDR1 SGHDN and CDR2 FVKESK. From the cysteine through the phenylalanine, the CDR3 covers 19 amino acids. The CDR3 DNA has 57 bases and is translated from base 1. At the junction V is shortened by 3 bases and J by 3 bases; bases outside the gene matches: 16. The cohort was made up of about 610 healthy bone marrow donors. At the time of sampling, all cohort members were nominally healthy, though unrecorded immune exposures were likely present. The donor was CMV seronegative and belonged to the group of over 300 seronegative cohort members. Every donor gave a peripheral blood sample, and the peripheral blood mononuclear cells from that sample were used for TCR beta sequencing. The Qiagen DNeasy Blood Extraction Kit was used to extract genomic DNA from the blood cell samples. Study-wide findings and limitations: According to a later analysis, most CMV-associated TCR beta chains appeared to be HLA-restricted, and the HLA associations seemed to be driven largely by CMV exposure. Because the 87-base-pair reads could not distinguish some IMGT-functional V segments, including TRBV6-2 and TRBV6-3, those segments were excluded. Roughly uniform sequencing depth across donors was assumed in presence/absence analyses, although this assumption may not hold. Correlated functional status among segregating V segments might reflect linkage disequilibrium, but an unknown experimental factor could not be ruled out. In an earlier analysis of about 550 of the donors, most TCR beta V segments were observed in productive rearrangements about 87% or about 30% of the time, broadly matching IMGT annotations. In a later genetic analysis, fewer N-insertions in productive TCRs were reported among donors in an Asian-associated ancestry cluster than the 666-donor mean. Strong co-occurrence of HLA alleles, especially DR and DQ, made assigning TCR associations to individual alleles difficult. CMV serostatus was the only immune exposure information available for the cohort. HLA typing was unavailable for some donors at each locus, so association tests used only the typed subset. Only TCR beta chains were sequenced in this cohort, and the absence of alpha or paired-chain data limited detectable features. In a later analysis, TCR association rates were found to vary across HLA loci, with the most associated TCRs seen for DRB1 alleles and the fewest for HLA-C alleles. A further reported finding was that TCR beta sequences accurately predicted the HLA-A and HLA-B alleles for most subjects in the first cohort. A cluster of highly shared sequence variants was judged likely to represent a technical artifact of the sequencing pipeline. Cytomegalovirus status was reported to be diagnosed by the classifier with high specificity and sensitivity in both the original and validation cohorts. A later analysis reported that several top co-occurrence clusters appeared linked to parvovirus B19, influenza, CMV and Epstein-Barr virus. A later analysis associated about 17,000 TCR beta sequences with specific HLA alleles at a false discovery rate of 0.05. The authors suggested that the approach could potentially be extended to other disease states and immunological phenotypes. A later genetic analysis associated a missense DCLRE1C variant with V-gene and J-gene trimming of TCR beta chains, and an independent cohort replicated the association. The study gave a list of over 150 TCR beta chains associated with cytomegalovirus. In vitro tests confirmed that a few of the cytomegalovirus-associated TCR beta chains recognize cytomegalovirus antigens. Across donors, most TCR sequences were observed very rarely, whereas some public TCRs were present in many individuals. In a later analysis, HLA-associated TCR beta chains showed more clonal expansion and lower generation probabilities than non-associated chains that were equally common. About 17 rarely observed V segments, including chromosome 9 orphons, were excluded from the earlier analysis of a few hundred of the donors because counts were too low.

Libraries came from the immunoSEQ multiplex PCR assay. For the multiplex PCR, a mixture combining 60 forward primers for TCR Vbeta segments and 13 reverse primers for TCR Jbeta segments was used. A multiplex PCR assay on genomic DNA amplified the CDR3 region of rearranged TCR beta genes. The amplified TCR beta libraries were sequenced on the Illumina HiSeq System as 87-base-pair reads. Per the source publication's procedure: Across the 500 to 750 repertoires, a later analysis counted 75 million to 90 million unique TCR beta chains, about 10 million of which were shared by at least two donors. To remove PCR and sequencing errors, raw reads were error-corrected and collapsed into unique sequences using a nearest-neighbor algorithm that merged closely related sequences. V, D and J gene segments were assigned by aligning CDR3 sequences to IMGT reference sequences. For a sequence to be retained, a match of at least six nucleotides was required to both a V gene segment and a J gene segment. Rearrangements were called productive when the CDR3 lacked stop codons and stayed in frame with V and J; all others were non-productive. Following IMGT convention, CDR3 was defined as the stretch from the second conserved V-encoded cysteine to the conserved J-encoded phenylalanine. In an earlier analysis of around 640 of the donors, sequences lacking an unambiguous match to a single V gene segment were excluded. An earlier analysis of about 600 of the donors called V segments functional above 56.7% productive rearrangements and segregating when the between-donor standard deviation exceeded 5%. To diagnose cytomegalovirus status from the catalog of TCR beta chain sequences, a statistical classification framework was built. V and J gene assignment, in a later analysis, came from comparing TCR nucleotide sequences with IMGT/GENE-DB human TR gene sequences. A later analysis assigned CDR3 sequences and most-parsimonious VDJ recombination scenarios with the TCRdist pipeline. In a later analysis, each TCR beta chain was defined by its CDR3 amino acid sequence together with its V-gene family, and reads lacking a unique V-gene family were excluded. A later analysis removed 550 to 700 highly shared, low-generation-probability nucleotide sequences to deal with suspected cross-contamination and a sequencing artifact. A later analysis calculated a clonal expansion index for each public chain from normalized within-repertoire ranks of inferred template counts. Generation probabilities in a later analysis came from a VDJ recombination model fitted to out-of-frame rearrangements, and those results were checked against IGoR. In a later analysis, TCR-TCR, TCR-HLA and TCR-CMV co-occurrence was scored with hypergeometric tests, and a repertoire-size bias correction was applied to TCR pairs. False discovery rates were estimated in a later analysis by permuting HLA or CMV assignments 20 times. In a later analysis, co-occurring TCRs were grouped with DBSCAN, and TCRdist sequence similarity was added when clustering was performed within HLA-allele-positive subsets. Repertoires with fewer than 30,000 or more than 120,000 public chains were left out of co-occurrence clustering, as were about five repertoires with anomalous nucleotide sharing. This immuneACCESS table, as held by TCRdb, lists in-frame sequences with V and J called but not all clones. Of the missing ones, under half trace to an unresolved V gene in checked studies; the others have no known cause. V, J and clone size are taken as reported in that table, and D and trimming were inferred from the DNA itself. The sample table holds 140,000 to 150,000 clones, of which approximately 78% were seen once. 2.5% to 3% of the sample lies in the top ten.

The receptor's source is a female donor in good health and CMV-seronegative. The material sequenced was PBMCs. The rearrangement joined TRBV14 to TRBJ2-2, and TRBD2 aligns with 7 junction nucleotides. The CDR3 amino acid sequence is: CASSHSPKRGVSDTGELFF. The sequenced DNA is TGTGCCAGCAGCCACTCCCCTAAACGGGGGGTAAGCGACACCGGGGAGCTGTTTTTT. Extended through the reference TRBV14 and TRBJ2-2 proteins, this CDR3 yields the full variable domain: EAGVTQFPSHSVIEKGQTVTLRCDPISGHDNLYWYRRVMGKEIKFLLHFVKESKQDESGMPNNRFLAERTGGTYSTLKVQPAELEDSGVYFCASSHSPKRGVSDTGELFFGEGSRLTVL.